These T cell receptor beta chains were read from a single sample in a study of vaccination effects on CD4 cells after COVID-19. Profiling relied on immunoSEQ multiplex PCR, and the TCRdb table lists in-frame clones only, not all of them. Among some 69,000 clones, over 70% were seen once, and the ten largest hold around 1.5%. No antigen has been assigned to these receptors. The input for sequencing was CD4+ T cells from PBMCs cultured with HCoV-229E spike peptides, taken after COVID-19 vaccination. These TCRs come from a human donor who received a COVID-19 vaccine. Both conserved end residues are part of each CDR3.

V,J,CDR3
TRBV7-2,TRBJ2-2,CASSLVGGAPGELFF
TRBV4-1,TRBJ2-3,CASSQALLDDTQYF
TRBV30,TRBJ2-5,CAWSTVETQYF
TRBV10-1,TRBJ1-2,CASMGGGRSNYGYTF
TRBV24-1,TRBJ2-1,CATSVTSGGAYNEQFF
TRBV30,TRBJ1-4,CAWSSATNEKLFF
TRBV18,TRBJ2-5,CASASGEQETQYF
TRBV29-1,TRBJ1-2,CSAPGAPNYGYTF
TRBV19,TRBJ1-1,CASSFGQGASMNTEAFF
TRBV7-9,TRBJ1-6,CASSLAGFSPLHF
TRBV24-1,TRBJ1-4,CATSGRQPSFNEKLFF
TRBV24-1,TRBJ2-3,CATSDWGGDTQYF
TRBV7-9,TRBJ2-6,CASSFGSGANVLTF
TRBV10-3,TRBJ1-1,CAISGGDRSLQMNTEAFF
TRBV7-2,TRBJ1-1,CASSLTREATEAFF
TRBV3-1/TRBV3-2,TRBJ1-2,CASSRTGYGYTF
TRBV28,TRBJ1-2,CASGGSGSNYGYTF
TRBV6-5,TRBJ1-5,CASQAVRVQPQHF
TRBV7-7,TRBJ2-5,CASSLYAGGQETQYF
TRBV21-1,TRBJ1-4,CASSKVWVGAGEKLFF
TRBV12-5,TRBJ2-2,CASGYGGYGELFF
TRBV28,TRBJ1-2,CASNIAGGARYGYTF
TRBV6-5,TRBJ1-4,CASSPSYATNEKLFF
TRBV7-8,TRBJ2-5,CASSRGREETQYF
TRBV27,TRBJ1-6,CAELAGNPPLHF
TRBV4-3,TRBJ2-3,CASSQGLTSGSTDTQYF
TRBV24-1,TRBJ2-1,CATSDRTGRDEQFF
TRBV24-1,TRBJ2-3,CATSDLGLAGGLIGTDTQYF
TRBV20-1,TRBJ2-1,CSASREVEQFF
TRBV6-5,TRBJ2-5,CASSPNRGPKTQYF
TRBV7-2,TRBJ2-1,CASGADRGSYNEQFF
TRBV7-2,TRBJ1-1,CASSLGQGWNTEAFF
TRBV4-2,TRBJ2-2,CASSQLALDTGELFF
TRBV7-9,TRBJ1-1,CASSPGMGANTEAFF
TRBV11-3,TRBJ2-3,CASSLGVRGGLTDTQYF
TRBV4-1,TRBJ2-3,CASSQAVIIAGNTDTQYF
TRBV5-1,TRBJ2-2,CASSPGGGGVAGELFF
TRBV6-6,TRBJ2-2,CASSRSSGGAGTGELFF
TRBV7-9,TRBJ1-6,CASSFGTGSYNSPLHF
TRBV19,TRBJ2-6,CASSIRGGTGGANVLTF